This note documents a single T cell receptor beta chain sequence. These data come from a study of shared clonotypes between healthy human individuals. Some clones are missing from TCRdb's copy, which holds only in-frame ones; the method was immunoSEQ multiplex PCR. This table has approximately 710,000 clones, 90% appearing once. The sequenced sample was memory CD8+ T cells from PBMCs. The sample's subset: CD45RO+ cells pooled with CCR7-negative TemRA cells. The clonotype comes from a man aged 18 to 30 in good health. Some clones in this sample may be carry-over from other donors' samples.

CDR3 residues: CASSQAGTSNQPQHF. The CDR3 DNA reads TGTGCCAGCAGCCAAGCCGGGACAAGCAATCAGCCCCAGCATTTT. This chain uses TRBV9 with TRBJ1-5; D might be TRBD1 (6 bases). The CDR3 runs to 15 residues. V was clipped by 4 bases and J by 1 base, with 12 bases between them. The germline V gene has CDR1 SGDLS and CDR2 YYNGEE.